Shown below are 25 T cell receptor beta chains from a single sample sequenced in a study of T cell responses to AZD1222 COVID-19 vaccine. The method was immunoSEQ multiplex PCR; TCRdb's version includes in-frame clones alone and lacks a portion of them. The table has fewer than 200,000 clones, approximately 92% seen once; the top ten hold roughly 1.4%. Sample: peripheral blood, taken on day 0 of AZD1222 vaccination. These receptors all come from an adult in good health.

The chain employs TRBV18 and TRBJ2-7; the D gene could be TRBD1 or TRBD2 (5 bases each). V was trimmed by 0 bases and J by 3 bases, leaving 12 bases between them. There are 15 residues in the CDR3. Germline loops: CDR1 KGHSH, CDR2 LQKENI. The CDR3 region has the DNA TGTGCCAGCTCACCACCTGGGGGTAATTACTACGAGCAGTACTTC. Residues: CASSPPGGNYYEQYF.

This clone was counted a few times. V usage is TRBV18 and J usage is TRBJ1-2, with D maybe TRBD1 (5 bases). The CDR3 is made up of 16 amino acids. The germline V gene encodes CDR1 KGHSH and CDR2 LQKENI. The V end was cut by 0 bases, the J end by 0 bases, with 11 bases between. The CDR3 sequence: CASSPPNTGANYGYTF. The DNA of the CDR3 is TGTGCCAGCTCACCACCGAATACGGGGGCTAACTATGGCTACACCTTC.

The chain joins TRBV15 to TRBJ1-2; TRBD1 matches at 8 bases. V shed 6 bases and J 3 bases; nucleotides not matched to a gene: 3. There are 13 residues in the CDR3. Germline CDR1 LNHNV, CDR2 YYDKDF (reference sequence). The DNA for the CDR3 is TGTGCCACCAGTCCGGACAGGGACTATGGCTACACCTTC. As protein: CATSPDRDYGYTF. The whole variable domain, remainder taken from reference TRBV15 and TRBJ1-2, is DAMVIQNPRYQVTQFGKPVTLSCSQTLNHNVMYWYQQKSSQAPKLLFHYYDKDFNNEADTPDNFQSRRPNTSFCFLDIRSPGLGDTAMYLCATSPDRDYGYTFGSGTRLTVV.

The chain joins TRBV9 to TRBJ1-3, with D perhaps TRBD1 (5 bases). The V gene's germline CDR1 is SGDLS and CDR2 YYNGEE. V gave up 1 base and J gave up 0 bases, with 14 bases separating them. This CDR3 region has 17 residues. CDR3 sequence (DNA): TGTGCCAGCAGCGTACTTTCCGACAGATACTCTGGAAACACCATATATTTT. Translating gives CASSVLSDRYSGNTIYF.

This clone was seen only once. The chain combines TRBV5-1 with TRBJ2-3; 9 bases fit TRBD2. The CDR3 is 17 residues long. Germline CDR1 and CDR2: SGHRS and YFSETQ. V dropped 0 bases and J dropped 2; count of bases not matched to a gene: 7. This chain's CDR3 is CASSLAPGTSHTDTQYF. The CDR3 DNA reads as TGCGCCAGCAGCTTGGCTCCCGGGACTAGCCACACAGATACGCAGTATTTT. The full variable domain, its missing parts supplied by reference TRBV5-1 and TRBJ2-3, is KAGVTQTPRYLIKTRGQQVTLSCSPISGHRSVSWYQQTPGQGLQFLFEYFSETQRNKGNFPGRFSGRQFSNSRSEMNVSTLELGDSALYLCASSLAPGTSHTDTQYFGPGTRLTVL.

The chain couples TRBV7-9 to TRBJ1-2; D remains unclear. The length of the CDR3 is 14 residues. CDR1 and CDR2 (germline): SEHNR, FQNEAQ (reference sequence). With 3 bases removed from V and 6 bases from J, the gap between germline ends came to 14 bases. CDR3 in amino acids: CASSFIGTENGYTF. CDR3 bases: TGTGCCAGCAGCTTCATTGGTACGGAAAATGGCTACACCTTC.

This clone was counted once. This sequence joins TRBV28 and TRBJ1-3; D remains ambiguous. The CDR3 covers 12 residues. Germline V gives CDR1 MDHEN, CDR2 SYDVKM. Deletions cut 5 bases from V and 5 bases from J, with 7 bases between. CDR3 sequence reads: CASSAIRNTIYF. In nucleotides, the CDR3 is TGTGCCAGCAGTGCCATTCGAAACACCATATATTTT.

DNA for the CDR3: TGTGCCAGCAGCTTCACCTCGGCTAGCGGGGGGAATACGCAGTATTTT. Encoded protein: CASSFTSASGGNTQYF. The chain carries TRBV7-3 and TRBJ2-3; TRBD2 agrees at 11 bases. The CDR3 extends over 16 amino acids. Germline trimming cut 3 bases from V and 7 bases from J; bases unmatched to any gene: 9. Germline V gene sequence: CDR1 SGHTA, CDR2 FQGTGA. The full variable domain, completed using reference TRBV7-3 and TRBJ2-3, is GAGVSQTPSNKVTEKGKYVELRCDPISGHTALYWYRQSLGQGPEFLIYFQGTGAADDSGLPNDRFFAVRPEGSVSTLKIQRTERGDSAVYLCASSFTSASGGNTQYFGPGTRLTVL.

The chain is built from TRBV14 and TRBJ1-1; D is unclear. The V gene lost 6 bases and the J gene lost 5 bases, with 19 bases spanning the gap. The CDR3 covers 15 residues. Looked up from germline, CDR1 is SGHDN and CDR2 is FVKESK. CDR3 amino acids: CASSSSAGSRTEAFF. The CDR3 DNA follows: TGTGCCAGCAGTTCGTCTGCGGGAAGCCGGACTGAAGCTTTCTTT. The full variable domain, with the rest looked up from reference TRBV14 and TRBJ1-1, is EAGVTQFPSHSVIEKGQTVTLRCDPISGHDNLYWYRRVMGKEIKFLLHFVKESKQDESGMPNNRFLAERTGGTYSTLKVQPAELEDSGVYFCASSSSAGSRTEAFFGQGTRLTVV.

V usage is TRBV14 and J usage is TRBJ2-7; no reliable D call. V was trimmed by 0 bases and J by 6 bases, leaving 9 bases between them. CDR3 length: 13 amino acids. CDR1 is SGHDN and CDR2 is FVKESK in the germline V gene. The CDR3 region has the DNA TGTGCCAGCAGCCAAGAGCTACGGAGCGAGCAGTACTTC. Translated, it gives CASSQELRSEQYF.

The table lists this clone with a few counts. The rearrangement uses TRBV7-3 and TRBJ2-1, with 7 nucleotides matching TRBD2. CDR1 SGHTA and CDR2 FQGTGA come from the germline V gene. The junction had 3 bases not matched to a gene; V was cut back by 2 bases and J by 2 bases. CDR3 size: 15 residues. In nucleotides, the CDR3 is TGTGCCAGCAGCTTAGAAGGGAGGGCCTACAATGAGCAGTTCTTC. It is translated as CASSLEGRAYNEQFF. Based on the CDR3 plus reference TRBV7-3 and TRBJ2-1, the full variable domain is GAGVSQTPSNKVTEKGKYVELRCDPISGHTALYWYRQSLGQGPEFLIYFQGTGAADDSGLPNDRFFAVRPEGSVSTLKIQRTERGDSAVYLCASSLEGRAYNEQFFGPGTRLTVL.

This clone was counted only a few times. This chain links TRBV7-9 with TRBJ2-3, with a weak D call TRBD2 (6 bases). The germline gives CDR1 SEHNR, CDR2 FQNEAQ (reference sequence). There are 15 residues in the CDR3. The V and J ends lost 3 bases and 5 bases respectively, with 15 bases between them. CDR3 sequence reads: CASSFDGGVGDTQYF. DNA for the CDR3: TGTGCCAGCAGCTTTGACGGCGGGGTGGGAGATACGCAGTATTTT.

This clone came up once. CDR3 sequence (DNA): TGTGCCTGTCCGGGACTAGCGGGGGGGGAGACCCAGTACTTC. It yields the protein CACPGLAGGETQYF. The rearrangement uses TRBV30 and TRBJ2-5; 16 bases align to TRBD2. The CDR3 has 14 residues. CDR1 and CDR2 from the germline V gene are GTSNPN and SVGIG (reference sequence). V shed 6 bases and J 5 bases; nucleotides not matched to a gene: 3.

A few counts support this clone. V usage is TRBV7-2 and J usage is TRBJ1-4; unclear D gene. Germline CDR1 SGHTA, CDR2 FQGNSA. The CDR3 totals 14 residues. V was clipped by 8 bases and J by 8 bases, with 18 bases between them. CDR3 residues: CASPSTAWLEKLFF. In DNA form, the CDR3 reads TGTGCCAGCCCCTCGACCGCCTGGTTGGAAAAACTGTTTTTT.

The V gene is TRBV5-1, the J gene TRBJ2-3; a weak D match, TRBD2 (7 bases). The CDR3 covers 13 residues. Germline CDR1 and CDR2: SGHRS and YFSETQ. The V gene lost 2 bases and the J gene lost 5 bases, with 9 bases spanning the gap. CDR3 DNA sequence: TGCGCCAGCAGCTTCGGGGGGCAAGATACGCAGTATTTT. Protein product: CASSFGGQDTQYF.

This clone showed up just once. The chain joins TRBV7-2 to TRBJ2-7, with 9 bases matching TRBD2. V was clipped by 2 bases and J by 2 bases; unmatched bases: 4. The CDR3 is made up of 15 amino acids. Germline V gene lookup returns CDR1 SGHTA and CDR2 FQGNSA. CDR3 loop: CASSLTSGRAYEQYF. CDR3 sequence (DNA): TGTGCCAGCAGCTTAACTAGCGGGCGTGCCTACGAGCAGTACTTC.

The chain has TRBV6-5 and TRBJ1-1; no clear D. CDR1 is MNHEY, CDR2 SVGAGI, per germline. This CDR3 is 11 amino acids long. The V gene lost 6 bases and the J gene lost 1 base, with 3 bases spanning the gap. The DNA of the CDR3 is TGTGCCAGCAGACGGAACACTGAAGCTTTCTTT. This encodes CASRRNTEAFF.

The genes are TRBV12-5 and TRBJ2-2; 9 bases are shared with TRBD1. The germline CDR1 and CDR2 sequences are LGHNT and FRNRAP. CDR3 size: 15 residues. V shed 5 bases, J shed 7 bases, and the junction held 8 bases outside the gene matches. CDR3 nucleotide sequence: TGTGCTAGTGGTCCTCAGGACAGGGGCTACGGGGAGCTGTTTTTT. Residues: CASGPQDRGYGELFF.

The chain carries TRBV2 and TRBJ1-1; 7 bases are a match to TRBD1. The germline gives CDR1 SNHLY, CDR2 FYNNEI. V shed 6 bases and J 1 base; nucleotides not matched to a gene: 8. The CDR3 is 15 residues long. CDR3 sequence reads: CASRLAGTANTEAFF. CDR3 sequence (DNA): TGTGCCAGCAGACTCGCCGGGACAGCGAACACTGAAGCTTTCTTT. The full variable domain, its missing parts supplied by reference TRBV2 and TRBJ1-1, is EPEVTQTPSHQVTQMGQEVILRCVPISNHLYFYWYRQILGQKVEFLVSFYNNEISEKSEIFDDQFSVERPDGSNFTLKIRSTKLEDSAMYFCASRLAGTANTEAFFGQGTRLTVV.

This clone was counted between two and nine times. The V call is TRBV7-6, the J call TRBJ1-6; 7 nucleotides align to TRBD1. The germline gives CDR1 SGHVS, CDR2 FNYEAQ. The CDR3 sequence is 14 residues long. With V trimmed by 7 bases and J by 8 bases, 8 bases remained unmatched. The CDR3 DNA reads TGTGCCAGCAAAACGGGGGACAGTGATTCACCCCTCCACTTT. Residues: CASKTGDSDSPLHF. The variable domain in full, completed from reference TRBV7-6 and TRBJ1-6, reads GAGVSQSPRYKVTKRGQDVALRCDPISGHVSLYWYRQALGQGPEFLTYFNYEAQQDKSGLPNDRFSAERPEGSISTLTIQRTEQRDSAMYRCASKTGDSDSPLHFGNGTRLTVT.

This clone was seen a single time. The chain employs TRBV4-2 and TRBJ1-1; weak D call: TRBD1 (5 bases). The CDR3 sequence is 15 residues long. Germline CDR1 LGHNA, CDR2 YNFKEQ. The germline V and J ends were trimmed by 3 bases and 1 base, with 12 bases remaining between them. CDR3 region: CASSQDPGRNTEAFF. CDR3 coding DNA: TGTGCCAGCAGCCAGGACCCGGGGCGGAACACTGAAGCTTTCTTT.

V gene TRBV9 combines with J gene TRBJ2-3, with no clear D. Between the trimmed V and J ends, which lost 4 bases and 4 bases, there was a span of 13 bases. Germline loops: CDR1 SGDLS, CDR2 YYNGEE. This CDR3 is built from 14 residues. CDR3 loop: CASSPFERPDTQYF. The DNA of the CDR3 is TGTGCCAGCAGCCCGTTCGAAAGGCCAGATACGCAGTATTTT.

The chain joins TRBV10-3 to TRBJ2-3; no definite D call. This CDR3 has 15 amino acids. Germline lookup yields CDR1 ENHRY and CDR2 SYGVKD. V lost 6 bases and J lost 0, with 13 bases in between. The DNA of the CDR3 is TGTGCCATCAGGGCAGATCTTACTAGCACAGATACGCAGTATTTT. Translating gives CAIRADLTSTDTQYF.

The chain recombines TRBV6-5 with TRBJ1-3; no clear D gene. The V gene's germline CDR1 is MNHEY and CDR2 SVGAGI. V gave up 5 bases and J gave up 0 bases, with 11 bases separating them. CDR3 size: 15 residues. The CDR3 sequence is CASSRTDFSGNTIYF. The CDR3 DNA is TGTGCCAGCAGTCGGACGGACTTCTCTGGAAACACCATATATTTT.

The chain joins TRBV19 to TRBJ1-3, with D perhaps TRBD1 (6 bases). CDR3 length: 16 amino acids. In germline, CDR1 is LNHDA, CDR2 SQIVND (reference sequence). V lost 3 bases to trimming and J lost 0 bases, with 12 bases between them. The CDR3 nucleotides are TGTGCCAGTAGTATCCCGGGGGGCTCCTCTGGAAACACCATATATTTT. It specifies CASSIPGGSSGNTIYF.